This T cell receptor beta chain was sequenced during a study of blood T cells in healthy people across ages. PCR was performed a second time for roughly 7 to 12 cycles using a sample-barcoded 5' primer and a J-beta primer mix. TCRdb passed the 5' RACE reads through MiXCR, listing each CDR3 protein once. This sample carries about 680,000 distinct CDR3 sequences, around 45% of them seen once, and the ten largest clones take roughly 30%. Germline CDR1 reads SGHRS; CDR2 reads YFSETQ. The CDR3 is made up of 14 amino acids. The chain recombines TRBV5-1 with TRBJ2-4; TRBD1 is a possible D gene (5 bases). TRBJ2-7 explains the end of the DNA better; the J call may be wrong. The sequenced sample was blood. This clonotype originated in a woman aged 55-70 years in good health. CDR3 DNA sequence: TGCGCCAGCAGCTTCCAGGGCCCTAATACCGAGCAGTACTTC. It specifies CASSFQGPNTEQYF.